Each of the 10 T cell receptor beta chains below was sequenced from the same sample in a study of shared clonotypes between healthy human individuals (dated by TCRdb to between 2020 and 2021). The protocol used for the library was the immunoSEQ multiplex PCR assay. Here the immuneACCESS table is served through TCRdb, limited to in-frame sequences with V and J called. Missing clones are a known gap in these copies; in checked studies unresolved V genes cover under half, and the rest lacks a known reason. The sample table records some 2 million clones; 85% to 95% of these occur just once. The ten largest clonotypes hold under 0.15% of the sample. Sequencing used naive CD4+ T cells sorted from blood. Taken with the paper, the label for cell subset or site translates to: CD45RA+ positively selected. These receptors were collected from a man younger than 30 in good health.

The J gene is TRBJ2-3, the V gene TRBV12-5; D might be TRBD1 (5 bases). The CDR3 length is 14 residues. Germline V gene data show CDR1 as LGHNT and CDR2 as FRNRAP. Trimming took off 5 bases at V and 0 bases at J, with 9 bases between the two ends. The CDR3: CASGQQGSTDTQYF. The CDR3 DNA sequence: TGTGCTAGTGGTCAGCAGGGTAGCACAGATACGCAGTATTTT.

This clone was counted once. This chain connects TRBV6-5 to TRBJ2-7, with D unclear. V gave up 2 bases and J gave up 3 bases, with 8 bases separating them. CDR3 size: 13 residues. The germline gives CDR1 MNHEY, CDR2 SVGAGI. The CDR3 loop is CASSYGWDYEQYF. In nucleotides, the CDR3 is TGTGCCAGCAGTTACGGCTGGGACTACGAGCAGTACTTC.

The chain is built from TRBV10-1 and TRBJ2-5, with 9 bases fitting TRBD2. V was pared by 0 bases and J by 5 bases, with 4 bases of the junction left unmatched. There are 15 residues in the CDR3. Germline CDR1 WNHNN, CDR2 SYGVQD (reference sequence). The CDR3 coding sequence is TGCGCCAGCAGTGAGTCCCTAGCGGGGTTGGAGACCCAGTACTTC. This encodes CASSESLAGLETQYF.

As for this clone: A read error is possible here, since a much larger clone lies one base away. Other DNA variants within this sample encode the same CDR3. This rearrangement joins TRBV28 to TRBJ1-2; perhaps TRBD1 as D (5 bases). Germline V gene sequence: CDR1 MDHEN, CDR2 SYDVKM. This CDR3 contains 12 residues. CDR3 DNA: TGCGCCAGCAGTTCAGGGAACTATGGCTACACCTTC. Its translation is CASSSGNYGYTF.

The chain recombines TRBV4-1 with TRBJ2-2, with D possibly called TRBD1 or TRBD2 (5 bases each). In germline, CDR1 is MGHRA, CDR2 YSYEKL. The CDR3 has 15 residues. V lost 2 bases, J lost 0 bases, and 7 bases lay in between. The CDR3 DNA follows: TGCGCCAGCAGCCAATCGGGACCGAACACCGGGGAGCTGTTTTTT. This codes for CASSQSGPNTGELFF.

The chain has TRBV29-1 and TRBJ2-3, with 13 nucleotides matching TRBD2. Germline-derived CDR1 and CDR2 are SQVTM and ANQGSEA. V shed 7 bases, J shed 4 bases, and the junction held 14 bases outside the gene matches. The CDR3 is made up of 17 amino acids. CDR3 DNA: TGCAGCGACCAAGTTCGGACTAGCGGGAGTGTTGCAGATACGCAGTATTTT. The encoded protein is CSDQVRTSGSVADTQYF.

Here the CDR3 reads CASSLVLGLAKNIQYF. CDR3 sequence (DNA): TGTGCCAGCAGCTTAGTGCTGGGTTTGGCCAAAAACATTCAGTACTTC. The chain uses TRBV7-2 and TRBJ2-4; D not resolved. This CDR3 contains 16 residues. The V gene lost 1 base and the J gene lost 1 base, with 11 bases spanning the gap. Per germline, CDR1 SGHTA and CDR2 FQGNSA.

The chain links TRBV11-2 to TRBJ2-5; 9 bases are shared with TRBD1. Germline CDR1 is SGHAT and CDR2 is FQNNGV. With 1 base clipped from V and 5 bases from J, the junction kept 5 bases outside the gene matches. The CDR3 totals 15 residues. For the CDR3, the DNA is TGTGCCAGCAGCTTAGGGGACAGGGACTGGGAGACCCAGTACTTC. Translation gives CASSLGDRDWETQYF.

The chain couples TRBV29-1 to TRBJ1-5; 8 bases map to TRBD1. CDR1 is SQVTM and CDR2 is ANQGSEA in the germline V gene. The CDR3 totals 13 residues. V lost 4 bases, J lost 3 bases, and 2 bases stayed unmatched. As DNA, the CDR3 is TGCAGCGTTGGACAGGGGATCAATCAGCCCCAGCATTTT. Translated, it gives CSVGQGINQPQHF.

In its sample, this clone was seen once. Different DNA sequences within this sample yield the same CDR3. The CDR3 DNA follows: TGTGCCAGCTCACCACCCCCAGGGACAGATACGCAGTATTTT. Its translation is CASSPPPGTDTQYF. The chain uses TRBV18 and TRBJ2-3; D perhaps matches TRBD1 (5 bases). This CDR3 is 14 amino acids long. V lost 0 bases, J lost 3 bases, and 7 bases lay in between. Germline V gives CDR1 KGHSH, CDR2 LQKENI.